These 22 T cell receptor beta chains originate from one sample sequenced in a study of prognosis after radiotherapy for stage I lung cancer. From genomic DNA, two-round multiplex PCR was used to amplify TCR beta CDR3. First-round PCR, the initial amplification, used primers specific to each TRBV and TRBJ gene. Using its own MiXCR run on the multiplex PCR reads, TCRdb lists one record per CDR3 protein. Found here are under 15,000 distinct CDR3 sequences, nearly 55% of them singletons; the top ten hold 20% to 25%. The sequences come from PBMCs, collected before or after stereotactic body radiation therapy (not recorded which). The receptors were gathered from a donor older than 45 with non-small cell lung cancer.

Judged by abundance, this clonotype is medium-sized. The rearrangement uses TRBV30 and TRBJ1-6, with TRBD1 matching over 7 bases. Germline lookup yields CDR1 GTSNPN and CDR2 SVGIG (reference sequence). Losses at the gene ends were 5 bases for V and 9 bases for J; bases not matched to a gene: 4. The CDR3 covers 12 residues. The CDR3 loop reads CAWDRESSPLHF. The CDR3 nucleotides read TGTGCCTGGGACAGGGAGTCTTCACCCCTCCACTTT.

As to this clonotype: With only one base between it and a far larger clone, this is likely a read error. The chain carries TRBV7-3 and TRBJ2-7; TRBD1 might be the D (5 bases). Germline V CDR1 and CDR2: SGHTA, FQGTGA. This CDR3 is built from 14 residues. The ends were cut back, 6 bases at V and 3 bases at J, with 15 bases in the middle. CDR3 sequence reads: CASRGVTGHYEQYF. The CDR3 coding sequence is TGTGCCAGCAGGGGCGTAACAGGCCACTACGAGCAGTACTTC.

The CDR3 DNA is TGTGCCAGCAGTGTAGCGTTAGAGGGAGATACGCAGTATTTT. Encoded protein: CASSVALEGDTQYF. This chain uses TRBV7-3 with TRBJ2-3; D is possibly TRBD2 (5 bases). Per the germline V gene, CDR1 is SGHTA and CDR2 is FQGTGA. There are 14 residues in the CDR3. V was cut by 6 bases and J by 5 bases, with 15 bases left in between.

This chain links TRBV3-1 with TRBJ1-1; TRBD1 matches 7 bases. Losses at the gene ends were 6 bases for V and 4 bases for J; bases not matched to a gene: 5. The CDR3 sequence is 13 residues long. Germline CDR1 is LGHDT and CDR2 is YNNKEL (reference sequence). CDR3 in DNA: TGTGCCAGCAGTTACGCAGGGGGCACTGAAGCTTTCTTT. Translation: CASSYAGGTEAFF.

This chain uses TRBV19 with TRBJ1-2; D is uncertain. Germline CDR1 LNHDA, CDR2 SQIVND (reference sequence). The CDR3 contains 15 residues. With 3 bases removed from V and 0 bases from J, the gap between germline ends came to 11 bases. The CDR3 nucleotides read TGTGCCAGTAGTATGGCGGCTGGATCTAACTATGGCTACACCTTC. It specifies CASSMAAGSNYGYTF.

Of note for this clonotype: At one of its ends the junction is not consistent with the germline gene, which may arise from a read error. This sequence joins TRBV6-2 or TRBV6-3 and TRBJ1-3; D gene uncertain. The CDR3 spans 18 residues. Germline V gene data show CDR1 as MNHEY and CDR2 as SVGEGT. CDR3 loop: CASSWSDAMGYSGNTIYF. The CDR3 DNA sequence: TGTGCCAGCAGTTGGAGTGACGCCATGGGATACTCTGGAAACACCATATATTTC.

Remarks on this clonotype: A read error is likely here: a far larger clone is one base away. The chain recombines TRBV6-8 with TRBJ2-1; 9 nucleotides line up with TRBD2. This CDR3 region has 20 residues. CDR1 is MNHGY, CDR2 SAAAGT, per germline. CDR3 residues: CASVPPGVAGAPGSYNEHFF. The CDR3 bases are TGTGCCAGCGTCCCACCAGGGGTAGCGGGAGCCCCCGGGTCTTACAATGAGCATTTCTTC.

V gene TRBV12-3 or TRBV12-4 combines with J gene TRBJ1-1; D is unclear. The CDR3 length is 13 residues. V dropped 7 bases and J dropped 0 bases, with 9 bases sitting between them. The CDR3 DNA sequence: TGTGCCAGCACAGTCGGGCTGAACACTGAAGCTTTCTTT. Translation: CASTVGLNTEAFF.

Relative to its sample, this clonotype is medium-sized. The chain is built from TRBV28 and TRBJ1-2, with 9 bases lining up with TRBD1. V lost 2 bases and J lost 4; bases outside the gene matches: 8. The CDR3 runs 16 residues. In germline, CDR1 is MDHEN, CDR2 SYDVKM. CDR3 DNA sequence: TGTGCCAGCAGTTTAGGAGGGACAGGGTTGAGCTATGGCTACACCTTC. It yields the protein CASSLGGTGLSYGYTF.

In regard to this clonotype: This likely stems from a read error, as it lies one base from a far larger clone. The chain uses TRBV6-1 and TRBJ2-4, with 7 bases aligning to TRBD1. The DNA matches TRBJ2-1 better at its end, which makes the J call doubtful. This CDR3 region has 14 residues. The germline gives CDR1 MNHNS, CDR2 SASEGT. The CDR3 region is CATRPYTGDNDQFF. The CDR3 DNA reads TGTGCCACTCGACCCTATACAGGGGACAATGATCAGTTCTTC.

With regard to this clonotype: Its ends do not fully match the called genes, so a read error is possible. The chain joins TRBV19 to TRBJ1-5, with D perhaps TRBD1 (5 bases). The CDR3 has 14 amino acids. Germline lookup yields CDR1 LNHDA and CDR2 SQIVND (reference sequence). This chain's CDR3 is CASSGQGGNQTQNF. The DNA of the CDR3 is TGTGCCAGTAGTGGGCAGGGCGGCAATCAGACCCAGAATTTT. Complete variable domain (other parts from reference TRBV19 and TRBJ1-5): DGGITQSPKYLFRKEGQNVTLSCEQNLNHDAMYWYRQDPGQGLRLIYYSQIVNDFQKGDIAEGYSVSREKKESFPLTVTSAQKNPTAFYLCASSGQGGNQTQNFGDGTRLSIL.

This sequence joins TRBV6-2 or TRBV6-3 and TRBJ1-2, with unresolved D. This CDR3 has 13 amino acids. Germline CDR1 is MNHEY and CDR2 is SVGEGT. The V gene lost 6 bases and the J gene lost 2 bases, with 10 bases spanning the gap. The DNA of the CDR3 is TGTGCCAGCAGCGGCGGCAGGAACTATGGCTACACCTTC. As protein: CASSGGRNYGYTF.

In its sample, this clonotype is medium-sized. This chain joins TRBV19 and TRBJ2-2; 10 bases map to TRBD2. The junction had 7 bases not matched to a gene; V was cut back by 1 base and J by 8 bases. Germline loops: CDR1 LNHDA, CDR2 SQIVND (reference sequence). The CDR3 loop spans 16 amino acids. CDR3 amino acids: CASSIAASGRSGELFF. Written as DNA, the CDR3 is TGTGCCAGTAGTATAGCGGCTAGCGGGAGATCAGGGGAGCTGTTTTTT.

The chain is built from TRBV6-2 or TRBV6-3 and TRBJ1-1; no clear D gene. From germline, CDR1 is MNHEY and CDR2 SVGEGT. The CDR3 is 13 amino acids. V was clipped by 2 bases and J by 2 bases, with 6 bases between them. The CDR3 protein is CASSYRRNTEAFF. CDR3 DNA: TGTGCCAGCAGTTACAGAAGAAACACTGAAGCTTTCTTT.

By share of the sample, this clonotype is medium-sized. The CDR3 loop reads CASSSGPGYTF. Here the CDR3 DNA reads TGTGCCAGCAGTTCTGGGCCCGGCTACACCTTC. This chain links TRBV12-3 or TRBV12-4 with TRBJ1-2; D unresolved. The V end was cut by 4 bases, the J end by 8 bases, with 8 bases between. The CDR3 extends over 11 amino acids.

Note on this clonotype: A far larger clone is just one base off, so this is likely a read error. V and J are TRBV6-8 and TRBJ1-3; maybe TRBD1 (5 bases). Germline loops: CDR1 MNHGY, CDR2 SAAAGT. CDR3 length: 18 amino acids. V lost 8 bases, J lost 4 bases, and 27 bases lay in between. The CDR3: CASGSLGYGGEKGNTIYF. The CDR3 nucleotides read TGTGCCAGCGGTTCACTTGGGTATGGGGGAGAAAAAGGAAACACCATATATTTT.

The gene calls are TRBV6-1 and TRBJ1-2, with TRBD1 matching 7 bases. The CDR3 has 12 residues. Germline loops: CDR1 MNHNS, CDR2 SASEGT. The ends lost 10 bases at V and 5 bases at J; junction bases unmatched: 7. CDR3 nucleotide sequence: TGTGCCACTAACAGGGGAGGATATGGCTACACCTTC. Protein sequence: CATNRGGYGYTF.

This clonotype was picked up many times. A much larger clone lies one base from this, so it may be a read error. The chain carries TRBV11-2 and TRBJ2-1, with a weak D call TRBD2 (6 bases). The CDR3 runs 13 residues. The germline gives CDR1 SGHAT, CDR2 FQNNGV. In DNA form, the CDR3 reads TGTGCCAGCAGCCTCGGGAGTTACAATGGGCAGTTCTTC. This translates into CASSLGSYNGQFF. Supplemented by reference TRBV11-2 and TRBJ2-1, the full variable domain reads EAGVAQSPRYKIIEKRQSVAFWCNPISGHATLYWYQQILGQGPKLLIQFQNNGVVDDSQLPKDRFSAERLKGVDSTLKIQPAKLEDSAVYLCASSLGSYNGQFFGPGTRLTVL.

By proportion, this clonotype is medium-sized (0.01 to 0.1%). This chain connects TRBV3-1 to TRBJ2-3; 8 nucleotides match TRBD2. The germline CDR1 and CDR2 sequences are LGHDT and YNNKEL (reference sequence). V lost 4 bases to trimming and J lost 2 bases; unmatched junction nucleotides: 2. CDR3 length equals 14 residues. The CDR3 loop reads CASSLGLATDTQYF. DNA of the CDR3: TGTGCCAGCAGCCTTGGACTAGCCACAGATACGCAGTATTTT.

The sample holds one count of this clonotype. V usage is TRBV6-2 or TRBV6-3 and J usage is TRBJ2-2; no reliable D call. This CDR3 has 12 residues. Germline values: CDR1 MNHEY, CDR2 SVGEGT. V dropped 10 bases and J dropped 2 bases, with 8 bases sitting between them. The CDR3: CAIITNTGELFF. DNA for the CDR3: TGTGCCATCATCACCAACACCGGGGAGCTGTTTTTT.

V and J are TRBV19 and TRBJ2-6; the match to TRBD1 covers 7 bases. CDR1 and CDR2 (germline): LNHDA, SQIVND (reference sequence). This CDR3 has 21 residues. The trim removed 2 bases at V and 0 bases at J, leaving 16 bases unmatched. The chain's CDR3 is CASSIYYYLTGLRSGANVLTF. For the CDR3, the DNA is TGTGCCAGTAGTATATACTACTATTTGACAGGGTTACGCTCTGGGGCCAACGTCCTGACTTTC.

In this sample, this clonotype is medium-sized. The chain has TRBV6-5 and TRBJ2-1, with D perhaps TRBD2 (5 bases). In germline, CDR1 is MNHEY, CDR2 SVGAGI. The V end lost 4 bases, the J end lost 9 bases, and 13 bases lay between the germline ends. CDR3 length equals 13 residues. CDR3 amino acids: CASSLTSTGEQFF. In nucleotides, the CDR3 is TGTGCCAGCAGTTTAACTAGTACGGGTGAGCAGTTCTTC.